The next 9 T cell receptor beta chains were all read from a single sample in a study of T cells in Graves' hyperthyroidism and ophthalmopathy. From RNA transcripts, TCR beta CDR3 regions were amplified. The HTBI primer set served for first-round RT-PCR of the TCR CDR3. TCRdb re-called the multiplex PCR reads through MiXCR, storing one row per CDR3 protein. The table has approximately 370,000 distinct CDR3 sequences, roughly a sixth seen once. The sequenced material came from blood. These receptors were taken from a woman in her 30s with Graves' hyperthyroidism that later progressed to Graves' ophthalmopathy.

This clonotype was detected ten times or more. This chain joins TRBV12-5 and TRBJ1-2; D perhaps matches TRBD1 (5 bases). This CDR3 has 13 amino acids. The germline CDR1 and CDR2 sequences are LGHNT and FRNRAP. The V and J ends lost 9 bases and 5 bases respectively, with 16 bases between them. The CDR3 sequence: CASSPDTVYGYTF. CDR3 in DNA: TGTGCTAGCTCCCCGGACACAGTTTATGGCTACACCTTC. The full variable domain, in which reference TRBV12-5 and TRBJ1-2 provide the parts outside the CDR3, is DARVTQTPRHKVTEMGQEVTMRCQPILGHNTVFWYRQTMMQGLELLAYFRNRAPLDDSGMPKDRFSAEMPDATLATLKIQPSEPRDSAVYFCASSPDTVYGYTFGSGTRLTVV.

This clonotype was counted ten times or more. The genes are TRBV28 and TRBJ2-2; 9 bases line up with TRBD2. Germline CDR1 and CDR2: MDHEN and SYDVKM. V trimming: 7 bases; J trimming: 6 bases; junction bases outside the gene matches: 15. The CDR3 spans 17 residues. CDR3: CASKVGREGQFAGELFF. CDR3 nucleotides: TGTGCCAGCAAGGTGGGGCGGGAGGGCCAGTTCGCCGGGGAGCTGTTTTTT.

This clonotype occurred many times. The chain recombines TRBV27 with TRBJ1-5; 8 positions agree with TRBD1. V lost 3 bases to trimming and J lost 5 bases; unmatched junction nucleotides: 3. CDR1 and CDR2 from the germline V gene are MNHEY and SMNVEV (reference sequence). The CDR3 contains 14 residues. The CDR3 DNA reads as TGTGCCAGCAGTTTCGGGACAGGACATCAGCCCCAGCATTTT. Protein sequence: CASSFGTGHQPQHF.

This clonotype was detected ten times or more. The J gene is TRBJ1-1, the V gene TRBV7-8, with TRBD1 identical over 7 bases. The V and J ends lost 3 bases and 9 bases, in that order; junction bases with no gene match: 10. Germline CDR1 is SGHVS and CDR2 is FQNEAQ. The CDR3 is 14 amino acids. The chain's CDR3 is CASSLEGAGAQAFF. CDR3 nucleotides: TGTGCCAGCAGCTTGGAGGGGGCTGGGGCACAAGCTTTCTTT.

The rearrangement joins TRBV19 to TRBJ1-1; 12 bases map to TRBD1. Per germline, CDR1 LNHDA and CDR2 SQIVND (reference sequence). The CDR3 is 14 amino acids. V was clipped by 5 bases and J by 7 bases; unmatched bases: 5. The CDR3 region has the DNA TGTGCCAGTAGTCTGGGACAGGGGGCTGATGAAGCTTTCTTT. Amino acids: CASSLGQGADEAFF.

This chain joins TRBV2 and TRBJ1-1; no definite D call. Germline CDR1 and CDR2: SNHLY and FYNNEI. V was clipped by 4 bases and J by 4 bases, with 19 bases between them. The CDR3 length is 16 residues. The chain's CDR3 is CASSAKGLGLGTEAFF. The CDR3 bases are TGTGCCAGCAGTGCAAAGGGTTTAGGGTTGGGCACTGAAGCTTTCTTT.

Ten or more counts support this clonotype. This chain joins TRBV20-1 and TRBJ2-3; 9 bases align to TRBD2. Germline-derived CDR1 and CDR2 are DFQATT and SNEGSKA (reference sequence). V was pared by 8 bases and J by 2 bases, with 14 bases of the junction left unmatched. This CDR3 has 16 residues. The CDR3 is CSTRSIAGVVTDTQYF. The CDR3 DNA sequence: TGCAGTACTCGATCCATAGCGGGAGTAGTCACAGATACGCAGTATTTT.

This clonotype was seen at least ten times. J is TRBJ1-6 and V is TRBV6-1; D is uncertain. The CDR3 has 17 residues. Germline V gene sequence: CDR1 MNHNS, CDR2 SASEGT. V was pared by 7 bases and J by 2 bases, with 18 bases between. The CDR3 sequence is CASNSATEVTYNSPLHF. CDR3 sequence (DNA): TGTGCCAGCAACTCCGCGACCGAGGTGACCTATAATTCACCCCTCCACTTT.

This chain links TRBV5-4 with TRBJ2-1; TRBD2 matches 9 bases. CDR1 SGHNT and CDR2 YYREEE come from the germline V gene (reference sequence). This CDR3 has 17 amino acids. The trim removed 1 base at V and 7 bases at J, leaving 12 bases unmatched. The CDR3 DNA sequence: TGTGCCAGCAGCTTGAGATATCGCGGGAGGGCCGGGAATGAGCAGTTCTTC. Translation: CASSLRYRGRAGNEQFF.